The entry below describes one TCR beta chain. The sample originates from a study of neoadjuvant nivolumab and ipilimumab in lung cancer. The CDR3 extends over 16 amino acids. Germline assignment: CDR1 SGHNT and CDR2 YYREEE (reference sequence). Trimming removed 3 bases from V and 14 bases from J; junction bases left unmatched: 18. Measured with immunoSEQ multiplex PCR; TCRdb has only the in-frame clones, and not every one. The repertoire holds about 38,000 clones, about 88% seen once, with approximately 3.4% in the top ten. The chain employs TRBV5-4 and TRBJ2-1; TRBD2 agrees at 9 bases. The sequenced sample was peripheral blood, obtained before neoadjuvant nivolumab, alone or with ipilimumab. The TCR comes from an adult with non-small cell lung cancer. The CDR3 is CASSSSQMGSGRLEFF. CDR3 sequence (DNA): TGTGCCAGCAGCTCGTCCCAGATGGGGAGCGGGAGGTTAGAGTTCTTC.